This passage covers 8 T cell receptor beta chains from one sample sequenced in a study. Each CDR3 protein gets one entry after TCRdb re-called the RT-PCR reads with MiXCR. The sample holds more than 600,000 distinct CDR3 sequences, 13% to 15% seen once. Sequencing used memory CD4+ T cells from blood. The receptors were sampled from a female donor in good health, serving as a healthy control.

The rearrangement links TRBV27 to TRBJ1-2; the D is unclear. V gave up 0 bases and J gave up 6 bases, with 8 bases separating them. Germline V lookup: CDR1 MNHEY, CDR2 SMNVEV (reference sequence). The CDR3 runs to 13 residues. CDR3 sequence reads: CASSLSASHGYTF. CDR3 DNA sequence: TGTGCCAGCAGTTTATCGGCCAGCCATGGCTACACCTTC.

This clonotype has a handful of counts. The chain uses TRBV4-2 and TRBJ1-2, with no clear D. Germline-derived CDR1 and CDR2 are LGHNA and YNFKEQ. CDR3 size: 15 residues. V lost 3 bases and J lost 4, with 15 bases in between. CDR3 loop: CASSQINDRFYGYTF. CDR3 in DNA: TGTGCCAGCAGCCAGATAAACGACCGATTCTATGGCTACACCTTC.

There are a few counts of this clonotype. This chain joins TRBV2 and TRBJ2-6; 11 bases line up with TRBD1. Germline V gene lookup returns CDR1 SNHLY and CDR2 FYNNEI. V gave up 10 bases and J gave up 0 bases; unmatched junction bases: 5. The CDR3 length is 16 residues. The CDR3 spells CATRTGGLSGANVLTF. DNA of the CDR3: TGTGCCACCAGGACAGGGGGCCTCTCTGGGGCCAACGTCCTGACTTTC.

This clonotype was picked up many times. V and J are TRBV7-8 and TRBJ2-1, with 13 positions matching TRBD2. This CDR3 is built from 16 residues. CDR1 is SGHVS, CDR2 FQNEAQ, per germline. J gave up 8 bases and V 5 bases, and 9 bases lay outside the gene matches. In nucleotides, the CDR3 is TGTGCCAGCAGCATGGGACTAGCGGGGCAGGGATATGAGCAGTTCTTC. Its translation is CASSMGLAGQGYEQFF.

This clonotype was observed at least ten times. The rearrangement links TRBV20-1 to TRBJ2-7; D unclear. The CDR3 consists of 12 residues. The ends were cut back, 6 bases at V and 3 bases at J, with 12 bases in the middle. The germline V gene has CDR1 DFQATT and CDR2 SNEGSKA (reference sequence). Written as DNA, the CDR3 is TGCAGTGCCCCACCCCAAAACTACGAGCAGTACTTC. Translation: CSAPPQNYEQYF.

This clonotype was detected many times. This chain links TRBV4-3 with TRBJ2-3; no firm D call. V lost 0 bases and J lost 4, with 11 bases in between. CDR3 length equals 15 residues. Germline values: CDR1 LGHNA, CDR2 YSLEER. DNA of the CDR3: TGCGCCAGCAGCCAAGATAGGTTAGCAGCAGATACGCAGTATTTT. Its translation: CASSQDRLAADTQYF.

This clonotype was seen at least ten times. The rearrangement links TRBV5-1 to TRBJ2-3, with a tentative D call TRBD2 (5 bases). Germline CDR1 reads SGHRS; CDR2 reads YFSETQ. The CDR3 is 15 residues long. V was pared by 4 bases and J by 2 bases, with 14 bases between. The CDR3 DNA sequence: TGCGCCAGCAGCCGAGCGGTTCCCCCCACAGATACGCAGTATTTT. It yields the protein CASSRAVPPTDTQYF.

This clonotype was detected a few times. The chain carries TRBV6-2 or TRBV6-3 and TRBJ1-1; D perhaps matches TRBD1 (6 bases). The CDR3 runs 13 residues. V was cut by 4 bases and J by 4 bases, with 10 bases left in between. Germline V gene sequence: CDR1 MNHEY, CDR2 SVGEGT. DNA of the CDR3: TGTGCCAGCAGTTTCGGCAGGGGCACTGAAGCTTTCTTT. This translates into CASSFGRGTEAFF.